The 5 T cell receptor beta chains listed next were all sequenced from one sample in a study of blood T cell repertoires in COVID-19. This table comes from immunoSEQ multiplex PCR, and its TCRdb copy is limited to in-frame clones, with some not included. The table records a few hundred thousand clones, roughly 89% of them present only once. Sequencing input: peripheral blood. These TCRs come from a woman in her 30s with active or convalescent COVID-19.

DNA for the CDR3: TGTGCCTGGAGTGATCCATGGACAGTCTATGGCTACACCTTC. Translated: CAWSDPWTVYGYTF. The V and J genes are TRBV30 and TRBJ1-2; D is perhaps TRBD1 (6 bases). Trimming removed 1 base at V and 4 bases at J, with 13 bases between. Germline V gene data show CDR1 as GTSNPN and CDR2 as SVGIG (reference sequence). The CDR3 contains 14 residues.

The rearrangement uses TRBV6-5 and TRBJ2-7; D gene unclear. Germline CDR1 reads MNHEY; CDR2 reads SVGAGI. The CDR3 covers 12 residues. V was shortened by 6 bases and J by 0 bases, with 6 bases between the two germline ends. The CDR3 nucleotides read TGTGCCAGCAGGCGGAGCTCCTACGAGCAGTACTTC. Its protein product is CASRRSSYEQYF.

The chain links TRBV24-1 to TRBJ2-7, with 9 bases aligning to TRBD1. This CDR3 is 16 amino acids long. The V gene end was trimmed by 8 bases and the J gene end by 3 bases; junction bases not matched to a gene: 13. Germline-derived CDR1 and CDR2 are KGHDR and SFDVKD. The CDR3, as DNA: TGTGCCACCAACGGGGACAGGGACACAAAGATCTACGAGCAGTACTTC. Encoded protein: CATNGDRDTKIYEQYF.

This clone showed up just once. This chain joins TRBV7-2 and TRBJ2-3; TRBD2 matches 13 bases. The germline CDR1 and CDR2 sequences are SGHTA and FQGNSA. Losses at the gene ends were 5 bases for V and 1 base for J; bases not matched to a gene: 0. CDR3 length equals 15 residues. Here the CDR3 reads CASSGLAGGTDTQYF. In DNA form, the CDR3 reads TGTGCCAGCAGCGGACTAGCGGGGGGCACAGATACGCAGTATTTT.

The chain couples TRBV25-1 to TRBJ2-3; 11 positions match TRBD2. This CDR3 has 15 amino acids. Trimming cost V 6 bases and J 2 bases; bases outside gene matches: 4. CDR1 MGHDK and CDR2 SYGVNS come from the germline V gene. CDR3 nucleotide sequence: TGTGCCAGCAGACTAGCGGGGGACCCCACAGATACGCAGTATTTT. It specifies CASRLAGDPTDTQYF.